This record concerns one T cell receptor (beta chain) sequence. The data originate from a study of blood T cell repertoires in COVID-19. Study information: From T cells, B-cell-depleted T cells, or PBMCs came the material, which was cDNA or gDNA.

Per the original methods: Amplified reference gene primers provided the basis for estimating nucleated cell counts. Sequencing was performed with immunoSEQ multiplex PCR; in TCRdb, only in-frame clones are kept and a portion is missing. That table gives V, J and clone size, and the DNA gave D and trimming. The sample has more than 60,000 clones, 85% seen once. Losses at the gene ends were 3 bases for V and 6 bases for J; bases not matched to a gene: 6. The germline V gene encodes CDR1 MNHNS and CDR2 SASEGT. The CDR3 is 15 amino acids. The clonotype was recovered from a human donor in a cohort sampled during active COVID-19. Sequencing was performed on peripheral blood. This rearrangement joins TRBV6-1 to TRBJ1-2, with 11 positions matching TRBD1. The CDR3 protein is CASSDSGTGGDGYTF. In nucleotides, the CDR3 is TGTGCCAGCAGTGATTCCGGGACAGGGGGGGATGGCTACACCTTC.